This entry lists 25 T cell receptor beta chains sequenced from one sample in a study of shared clonotypes between healthy human individuals (dated by TCRdb to 2020 to 2022). The library was prepared using the immunoSEQ multiplex PCR assay. TCRdb mirrors the immuneACCESS table, restricted to in-frame sequences. Some clones are absent from its copies; in checked studies, under half trace to an unresolved V gene, and the reason for the others is unknown. The sample yields hundreds of thousands of clones; almost 95% were counted once. The biggest ten clones account for around 24% of the sample. For the CD8 naive samples, CD45RO-negative cells were positively selected for CCR7, yielding a CD45RA+CCR7+ population from which TemRA cells were excluded. The sequenced material came from naive CD8+ T cells sorted from blood. The label giving this sample's cell subset or site can be read as: CD45RA+CCR7+. These receptors all stem from a man aged 25 to 40 in good health.

A few counts support this clone. This chain uses TRBV25-1 with TRBJ2-1; TRBD2 matches at 9 bases. The CDR3 extends over 15 amino acids. Trimming removed 5 bases from V and 6 bases from J; junction bases left unmatched: 8. Germline V gene lookup returns CDR1 MGHDK and CDR2 SYGVNS. The CDR3 sequence: CASSQRTSEINEQFF. The CDR3 nucleotides read TGTGCCAGCAGTCAACGGACTAGCGAGATCAATGAGCAGTTCTTC.

This clone was detected only a few times. The genes are TRBV27 and TRBJ2-7; unclear D gene. Germline V gene sequence: CDR1 MNHEY, CDR2 SMNVEV (reference sequence). The CDR3 length is 10 residues. Trimming cost V 8 bases and J 3 bases, with 5 bases left between them. The CDR3 nucleotides read TGTGCCAGCTACTACTACGAGCAGTACTTC. This codes for CASYYYEQYF.

This chain connects TRBV5-1 to TRBJ2-7, with a possible D match to TRBD2 (5 bases). Germline CDR1 reads SGHRS; CDR2 reads YFSETQ. The germline V and J ends were trimmed by 5 bases and 3 bases, with 27 bases remaining between them. There are 18 residues in the CDR3. CDR3 DNA sequence: TGCGCCAGCAGATTATTCGGGCCCCGGCCCGGGAAGTTCTACGAGCAGTACTTC. Translated: CASRLFGPRPGKFYEQYF.

This clone has only one observation. The rearrangement joins TRBV4-3 to TRBJ2-2; 9 bases are shared with TRBD1. V lost 1 base, J lost 0 bases, and 6 bases stayed unmatched. CDR1 and CDR2 (germline): LGHNA, YSLEER. The CDR3 is 18 residues long. The CDR3 protein is CASSQGTGDLANTGELFF. The DNA for the CDR3 is TGCGCCAGCAGCCAAGGGACAGGGGACTTAGCGAACACCGGGGAGCTGTTTTTT.

The chain uses TRBV10-2 and TRBJ2-3; TRBD1 aligns across 11 bases. Germline V gene lookup returns CDR1 WSHSY and CDR2 SAAADI. Trimming at V came to 5 bases and at J to 4 bases, leaving 8 bases not matched to a gene. This CDR3 spans 16 amino acids. The CDR3 DNA is TGCGCCAGCAGTTATCCGGGACAGGGGGACGCAGATACGCAGTATTTT. It is translated as CASSYPGQGDADTQYF.

The rearrangement links TRBV29-1 to TRBJ2-2; D gene ambiguous. Trimming took off 7 bases at V and 2 bases at J, with 17 bases between the two ends. The CDR3 has 15 amino acids. Per germline, CDR1 SQVTM and CDR2 ANQGSEA. The CDR3 DNA reads TGCAGCGCTACACACCCGCAAGAAAACACCGGGGAGCTGTTTTTT. Translating gives CSATHPQENTGELFF.

Only one count was recorded for this clone. The chain is built from TRBV28 and TRBJ2-7; 8 bases are a match to TRBD1. The CDR3 loop spans 15 amino acids. V gave up 6 bases and J gave up 5 bases; unmatched junction bases: 12. Germline lookup yields CDR1 MDHEN and CDR2 SYDVKM. CDR3 loop: CASSQQDRVWHEQYF. CDR3 bases: TGTGCCAGCAGCCAACAGGACAGGGTCTGGCACGAGCAGTACTTC.

This clone appeared a few times. The genes are TRBV6-5 and TRBJ2-7; D is unclear. Per the germline V gene, CDR1 is MNHEY and CDR2 is SVGAGI. Trimming removed 0 bases from V and 11 bases from J, with 8 bases in between. This CDR3 comprises 11 residues. CDR3 bases: TGTGCCAGCAGTTACTCGGCCAGCGAGTACTTC. Translated, it gives CASSYSASEYF.

The chain is built from TRBV5-1 and TRBJ2-7; 7 nucleotides align to TRBD1. The CDR3 runs 14 residues. Germline assignment: CDR1 SGHRS and CDR2 YFSETQ. With V trimmed by 4 bases and J by 3 bases, 7 bases remained unmatched. Here the CDR3 reads CASSARQGNYEQYF. In DNA form, the CDR3 reads TGCGCCAGCAGCGCAAGACAGGGAAACTACGAGCAGTACTTC.

The chain recombines TRBV27 with TRBJ1-4, with D possibly matching TRBD1 (5 bases). The CDR3 is made up of 14 amino acids. Trimming took off 6 bases at V and 4 bases at J, with 12 bases between the two ends. Germline V gene data show CDR1 as MNHEY and CDR2 as SMNVEV (reference sequence). The CDR3: CASRVDSLNEKLFF. Written as DNA, the CDR3 is TGTGCCAGCAGGGTAGACAGCCTTAATGAAAAACTGTTTTTT.

V usage is TRBV4-3 and J usage is TRBJ2-2; 9 nucleotides agree with TRBD2. The CDR3 is 18 amino acids. The V gene end was trimmed by 4 bases and the J gene end by 5 bases; junction bases not matched to a gene: 14. Germline V gene data show CDR1 as LGHNA and CDR2 as YSLEER. The CDR3 sequence: CASSLSGSGRSGTGELFF. In nucleotides, the CDR3 is TGCGCCAGCAGCCTCTCAGGTAGCGGGAGATCTGGAACCGGGGAGCTGTTTTTT.

This rearrangement joins TRBV18 to TRBJ2-7; 8 positions match TRBD2. Looked up from germline, CDR1 is KGHSH and CDR2 is LQKENI. Trimming cost V 0 bases and J 5 bases; bases outside gene matches: 12. The length of the CDR3 is 17 residues. The CDR3 sequence is CASSPPSGTSLWDEQYF. The CDR3 DNA is TGTGCCAGCTCACCACCTAGCGGGACCTCACTGTGGGACGAGCAGTACTTC.

Only one count was recorded for this clone. This chain joins TRBV7-9 and TRBJ2-1; tentatively, D is TRBD1 or TRBD2 (5 bases each). The CDR3 runs 15 residues. The V and J ends lost 5 bases and 2 bases respectively, with 13 bases between them. CDR1 SEHNR and CDR2 FQNEAQ come from the germline V gene (reference sequence). The CDR3 region has the DNA TGTGCCAGCAGCCCCGGGGCCATCGCCTACAATGAGCAGTTCTTC. Protein sequence: CASSPGAIAYNEQFF.

The rearrangement uses TRBV11-2 and TRBJ2-3; tentative D call: TRBD2 (6 bases). V was shortened by 5 bases and J by 1 base, with 10 bases between the two germline ends. There are 14 residues in the CDR3. Looked up from germline, CDR1 is SGHAT and CDR2 is FQNNGV. This CDR3 is CASSQREGTDTQYF. The DNA for the CDR3 is TGTGCCAGCAGCCAGAGGGAGGGCACAGATACGCAGTATTTT.

The genes are TRBV28 and TRBJ2-7; D ambiguous. Trimming took off 5 bases at V and 0 bases at J, with 14 bases between the two ends. The CDR3 runs to 15 residues. Looked up from germline, CDR1 is MDHEN and CDR2 is SYDVKM. The DNA for the CDR3 is TGTGCCAGCAGTGATTTATTGGGCAGCTCCTACGAGCAGTACTTC. The encoded protein is CASSDLLGSSYEQYF.

The chain employs TRBV29-1 and TRBJ2-3, with 10 bases that match TRBD2. Unmatched junction bases numbered 7, after V lost 4 bases and J lost 0 bases. This CDR3 has 16 residues. In germline, CDR1 is SQVTM, CDR2 ANQGSEA. CDR3 in amino acids: CSVVTTSGHSTDTQYF. CDR3 nucleotides: TGCAGCGTTGTTACGACTAGCGGGCATAGCACAGATACGCAGTATTTT.

This CDR3 reads CASSHARIQETQYF. CDR3 sequence (DNA): TGTGCCAGCAGTCACGCGAGGATACAAGAGACCCAGTACTTC. The chain carries TRBV27 and TRBJ2-5, with unresolved D. V was shortened by 5 bases and J by 2 bases, with 12 bases between the two germline ends. Germline CDR1 MNHEY, CDR2 SMNVEV (reference sequence). The CDR3 sequence is 14 residues long.

This rearrangement joins TRBV30 to TRBJ2-5, with no clear D. There are 11 residues in the CDR3. V shed 2 bases and J shed 3 bases, with 4 bases lying between them. Per germline, CDR1 GTSNPN and CDR2 SVGIG (reference sequence). The CDR3 nucleotides read TGTGCCTGGAGTACAGAAGAGACCCAGTACTTC. It codes for CAWSTEETQYF.

The V call is TRBV7-2, the J call TRBJ1-4; D not certain. The V and J ends lost 5 bases and 8 bases respectively, with 12 bases between them. The CDR3 consists of 13 residues. Looked up from germline, CDR1 is SGHTA and CDR2 is FQGNSA. The CDR3 spells CASSRNLAEKLFF. The CDR3 DNA reads as TGTGCCAGCAGCCGTAATCTGGCGGAAAAACTGTTTTTT.

CDR3 loop: CASSLRGREGTLYNEQFF. CDR3 nucleotide sequence: TGTGCCAGCAGCTTAAGGGGGCGCGAAGGAACGCTCTACAATGAGCAGTTCTTC. The chain employs TRBV11-1 and TRBJ2-1; 7 bases map to TRBD1. The germline V gene has CDR1 SGHAT and CDR2 FQDESV (reference sequence). This CDR3 has 18 residues. Unmatched junction bases numbered 13, after V lost 2 bases and J lost 3 bases.

There are a few counts of this clone. The chain joins TRBV6-1 to TRBJ2-6; no clear D. Germline V CDR1 and CDR2: MNHNS, SASEGT. CDR3 length equals 19 residues. V lost 2 bases, J lost 0 bases, and 17 bases lay in between. Here the CDR3 reads CASSERAPWSSSGANVLTF. As DNA, the CDR3 is TGTGCCAGCAGTGAAAGGGCACCCTGGAGCAGCTCTGGGGCCAACGTCCTGACTTTC.

This chain links TRBV5-5 with TRBJ1-4; no definite D call. Between the trimmed V and J ends, which lost 4 bases and 8 bases, there was a span of 15 bases. Germline lookup yields CDR1 SGHKS and CDR2 YYEKEE (reference sequence). The CDR3 consists of 14 residues. The CDR3 is CASSEGGGREKLFF. For the CDR3, the DNA is TGTGCCAGCAGCGAGGGTGGTGGCAGAGAAAAACTGTTTTTT.

J is TRBJ1-1 and V is TRBV29-1, with D maybe TRBD1 (6 bases). The CDR3 runs 14 residues. The germline V and J ends were trimmed by 3 bases and 5 bases, with 16 bases remaining between them. CDR1 and CDR2 (germline): SQVTM, ANQGSEA. CDR3 sequence: CSVDMGGRNTEAFF. Here the CDR3 DNA reads TGCAGCGTTGATATGGGGGGGCGGAATACTGAAGCTTTCTTT.

The rearrangement joins TRBV2 to TRBJ2-7; D is unclear. This CDR3 contains 14 residues. V was trimmed by 5 bases and J by 0 bases, leaving 11 bases between them. CDR1 is SNHLY and CDR2 is FYNNEI in the germline V gene. CDR3 coding DNA: TGTGCCAGCAGTTTGTCCAGCCTCTCCTACGAGCAGTACTTC. Protein product: CASSLSSLSYEQYF.

The chain carries TRBV9 and TRBJ1-4; TRBD1 matches at 8 bases. With 0 bases clipped from V and 0 bases from J, the junction kept 1 base outside the gene matches. CDR1 and CDR2 from the germline V gene are SGDLS and YYNGEE. The CDR3 length is 16 residues. The CDR3 here is CASSVGDRTTNEKLFF. For the CDR3, the DNA is TGTGCCAGCAGCGTAGGGGACAGGACAACTAATGAAAAACTGTTTTTT.